This T cell receptor beta chain was captured in a study of technical replicates of blood from a handful of donors. The CDR3 is 15 amino acids. Germline lookup yields CDR1 KGHSH and CDR2 LQKENI. V was pared by 1 base and J by 1 base, with 1 base of the junction left unmatched. This table comes from immunoSEQ multiplex PCR, and its TCRdb copy is limited to in-frame clones, with some not included. The sample yields nearly 90,000 clones, around 95% seen once. The receptor comes from a human donor in good health. The sequencing sample was made of T cells isolated from PBMCs. V and J are TRBV18 and TRBJ2-3; TRBD2 matches 8 bases. CDR3 sequence: CASSPQRERTDTQYF. In nucleotides, the CDR3 is TGTGCCAGCTCACCACAGCGGGAGCGCACAGATACGCAGTATTTT. Supplemented by reference TRBV18 and TRBJ2-3, the full variable domain reads NAGVMQNPRHLVRRRGQEARLRCSPMKGHSHVYWYRQLPEEGLKFMVYLQKENIIDESGMPKERFSAEFPKEGPSILRIQQVVRGDSAAYFCASSPQRERTDTQYFGPGTRLTVL.